One sample yielded the 17 T cell receptor beta chains listed below, sequenced in a study of monozygotic twins with cystic fibrosis. Assay used: immunoSEQ multiplex PCR; TCRdb lists only in-frame clones, some missing. The sample lists 30,000 to 40,000 clones, under 95% occurring once. Sequenced material: blood. Receptors originate from a boy younger than 10 with cystic fibrosis.

The chain links TRBV7-3 to TRBJ1-1; the D gene is possibly TRBD1 (6 bases). V lost 0 bases to trimming and J lost 7 bases, with 15 bases between them. CDR3 length: 15 amino acids. Per germline, CDR1 SGHTA and CDR2 FQGTGA. CDR3 protein: CASSLTRRTVNEAFF. As DNA, the CDR3 is TGTGCCAGCAGCTTAACAAGGCGGACAGTAAATGAAGCTTTCTTT.

This clone showed up just a few times. The gene calls are TRBV19 and TRBJ2-2; the D gene could be TRBD1 or TRBD2 (5 bases each). This CDR3 has 13 residues. Trimming took 3 bases from V and 4 from J, leaving 6 bases between them. Germline V gene data show CDR1 as LNHDA and CDR2 as SQIVND (reference sequence). This CDR3 is CASSIGGTGELFF. CDR3 DNA sequence: TGTGCCAGTAGTATTGGGGGCACCGGGGAGCTGTTTTTT.

The chain couples TRBV6-1 to TRBJ2-7, with a possible D match to TRBD2 (7 bases). The CDR3 contains 17 residues. Germline V gene sequence: CDR1 MNHNS, CDR2 SASEGT. Trimming took off 0 bases at V and 1 base at J, with 16 bases between the two ends. The CDR3 sequence: CASSEAREGGRSYEQYF. CDR3 DNA: TGTGCCAGCAGTGAAGCTAGGGAGGGGGGCCGATCCTACGAGCAGTACTTC.

The CDR3: CASSHNGDSNQPQHF. Written as DNA, the CDR3 is TGTGCCAGCAGCCACAACGGTGATAGCAATCAGCCCCAGCATTTT. The V call is TRBV7-2, the J call TRBJ1-5; D remains ambiguous. The germline V gene has CDR1 SGHTA and CDR2 FQGNSA. CDR3 length equals 15 residues. Trimming took 5 bases from V and 0 from J, leaving 11 bases between them.

CDR3 coding DNA: TGTGCCAGTAGTACTCCGGGACAGGGGATCACTGAAGCTTTCTTT. Amino acids: CASSTPGQGITEAFF. The J gene is TRBJ1-1, the V gene TRBV19; TRBD1 agrees at 10 bases. In germline, CDR1 is LNHDA, CDR2 SQIVND (reference sequence). V dropped 4 bases and J dropped 4; count of bases not matched to a gene: 6. The CDR3 totals 15 residues.

CDR3 amino acids: CASSQELRGQEIRPQHF. CDR3 coding DNA: TGCGCCAGCAGCCAAGAGCTCAGGGGGCAAGAGATCAGGCCCCAGCATTTT. The J gene is TRBJ1-5, the V gene TRBV4-1; 8 bases map to TRBD1. Germline assignment: CDR1 MGHRA and CDR2 YSYEKL. V shed 0 bases, J shed 9 bases, and the junction held 13 bases outside the gene matches. This CDR3 comprises 17 residues.

The CDR3 DNA is TGTGCCAGCAGTCCCGGGACTAGCGGAGAGACCCAGTACTTC. This translates into CASSPGTSGETQYF. This rearrangement joins TRBV6-5 to TRBJ2-5; TRBD2 agrees at 11 bases. Germline values: CDR1 MNHEY, CDR2 SVGAGI. The CDR3 is 14 residues long. V dropped 5 bases and J dropped 4; count of bases not matched to a gene: 3.

This clone was observed a handful of times. The chain uses TRBV2 and TRBJ1-1, with 8 bases lining up with TRBD1. V shed 4 bases and J 4 bases; nucleotides not matched to a gene: 5. The germline V gene encodes CDR1 SNHLY and CDR2 FYNNEI. The CDR3 has 14 residues. In DNA form, the CDR3 reads TGTGCCAGCAGTGTGCAGGGGGCGGGCACTGAAGCTTTCTTT. Its translation: CASSVQGAGTEAFF.

This chain uses TRBV18 with TRBJ1-3, with D unclear. CDR3 length equals 14 residues. The germline V and J ends were trimmed by 2 bases and 1 base, with 6 bases remaining between them. Germline values: CDR1 KGHSH, CDR2 LQKENI. Here the CDR3 reads CASSPGLSGNTIYF. The CDR3, as DNA: TGTGCCAGCTCACCAGGGCTTTCTGGAAACACCATATATTTT.

The chain uses TRBV23-1 and TRBJ1-6; no clear D. TRBV23-1 is known as an ORF, though its function is uncertain. Trimming cost V 6 bases and J 5 bases, with 17 bases left between them. This CDR3 region has 16 residues. The CDR3 reads CASSHKTGCNNSPLHF. CDR3 nucleotide sequence: TGCGCCAGCAGCCATAAGACGGGATGCAATAATTCACCCCTCCACTTT.

This chain uses TRBV19 with TRBJ1-1, with D possibly being TRBD1 (6 bases). CDR3 size: 15 residues. V shed 5 bases and J shed 0 bases, with 13 bases lying between them. Germline loops: CDR1 LNHDA, CDR2 SQIVND (reference sequence). The CDR3 sequence: CASSFNRAMNTEAFF. CDR3 DNA sequence: TGTGCCAGTAGTTTCAACAGGGCGATGAACACTGAAGCTTTCTTT.

This clone was observed a single time. V and J are TRBV5-1 and TRBJ2-3; 9 nucleotides agree with TRBD1. The V gene end was trimmed by 0 bases and the J gene end by 2 bases; junction bases not matched to a gene: 1. The CDR3 is 15 amino acids. Germline loops: CDR1 SGHRS, CDR2 YFSETQ. CDR3 sequence (DNA): TGCGCCAGCAGCTTGGGGACAGGGGACACAGATACGCAGTATTTT. As protein: CASSLGTGDTDTQYF.

The chain employs TRBV5-1 and TRBJ1-3; D remains unclear. The CDR3 totals 15 residues. Trimming shortened V by 2 bases and J by 0 bases, and 9 bases separated the two germline ends. Germline V gene lookup returns CDR1 SGHRS and CDR2 YFSETQ. CDR3 DNA: TGCGCCAGCAGCTTTGGGGATAGCTCTGGAAACACCATATATTTT. It codes for CASSFGDSSGNTIYF.

V gene TRBV6-4 combines with J gene TRBJ2-3; a weak D match, TRBD2 (6 bases). In germline, CDR1 is MRHNA, CDR2 SNTAGT. V lost 4 bases and J 3 bases, leaving 17 bases between the germline ends. CDR3 length: 16 amino acids. The CDR3 protein is CASSAISGARTDTQYF. CDR3 in DNA: TGTGCCAGCAGTGCCATTAGCGGAGCGCGAACAGATACGCAGTATTTT.

The gene calls are TRBV5-1 and TRBJ2-7; 13 bases are a match to TRBD2. The CDR3 sequence is 16 residues long. V lost 1 base to trimming and J lost 4 bases; unmatched junction nucleotides: 5. Germline V lookup: CDR1 SGHRS, CDR2 YFSETQ. The CDR3 reads CASSLSLAGGNYEQYF. The CDR3 nucleotides read TGCGCCAGCAGCTTGTCACTAGCGGGGGGGAATTACGAGCAGTACTTC.

This clone was seen just once. The junction and the germline gene differ at one end; a read error may be behind it. The chain links TRBV2 to TRBJ1-6, with unresolved D. This CDR3 is 11 amino acids long. Germline CDR1 and CDR2: SNHLY and FYNNEI. In nucleotides, the CDR3 is TGTGCCAGCAGTGAAAGAATAGGGCATTCCTTT. This encodes CASSERIGHSF.

In DNA form, the CDR3 reads TGTGCCAGCCGATCGACAGCTACCTACGAGCAGTACTTC. Translating it yields CASRSTATYEQYF. The J gene is TRBJ2-7, the V gene TRBV27, with D tentatively TRBD1 (5 bases). Trimming pared 8 bases from V and 2 bases from J, leaving 13 bases between. The CDR3 extends over 13 amino acids. Germline values: CDR1 MNHEY, CDR2 SMNVEV (reference sequence).